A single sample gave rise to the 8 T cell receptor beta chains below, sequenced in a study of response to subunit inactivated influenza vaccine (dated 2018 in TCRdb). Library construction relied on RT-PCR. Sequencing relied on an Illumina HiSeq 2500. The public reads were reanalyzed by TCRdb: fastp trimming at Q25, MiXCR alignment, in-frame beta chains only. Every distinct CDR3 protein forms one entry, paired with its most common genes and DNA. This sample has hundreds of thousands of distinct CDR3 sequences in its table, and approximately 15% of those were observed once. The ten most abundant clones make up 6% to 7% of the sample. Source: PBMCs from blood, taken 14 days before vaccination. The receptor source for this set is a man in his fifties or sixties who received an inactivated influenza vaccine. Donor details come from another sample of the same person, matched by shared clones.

The CDR3 DNA reads as TGTGCCAGCAGTGCCATGGGCGGGGGCCCCAATGAGCAGTTCTTC. Its protein product is CASSAMGGGPNEQFF. This chain links TRBV12-3 or TRBV12-4 with TRBJ2-1; D is perhaps TRBD2 (7 bases). The CDR3 spans 15 residues. Trimming removed 5 bases from V and 6 bases from J, with 17 bases in between.

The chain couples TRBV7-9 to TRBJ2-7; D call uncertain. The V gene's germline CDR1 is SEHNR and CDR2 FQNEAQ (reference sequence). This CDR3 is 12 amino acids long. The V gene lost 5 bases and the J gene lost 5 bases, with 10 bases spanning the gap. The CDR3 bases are TGTGCCAGCAGCCCCCTTCAGGACGAGCAGTACTTC. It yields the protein CASSPLQDEQYF.

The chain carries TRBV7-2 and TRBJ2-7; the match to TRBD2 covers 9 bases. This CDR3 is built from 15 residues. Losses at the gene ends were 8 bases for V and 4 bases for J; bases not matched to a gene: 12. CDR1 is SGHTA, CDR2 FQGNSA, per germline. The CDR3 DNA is TGTGCCAGCCAACAATGGCGGGGGGGTGTGTACGAGCAGTACTTC. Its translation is CASQQWRGGVYEQYF.

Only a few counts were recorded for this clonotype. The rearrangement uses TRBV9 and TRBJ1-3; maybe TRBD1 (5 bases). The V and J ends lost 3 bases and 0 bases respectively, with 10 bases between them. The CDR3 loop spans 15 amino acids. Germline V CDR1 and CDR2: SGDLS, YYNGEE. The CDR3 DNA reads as TGTGCCAGCAGCGAGGGGCAGATCTCTGGAAACACCATATATTTT. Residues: CASSEGQISGNTIYF.

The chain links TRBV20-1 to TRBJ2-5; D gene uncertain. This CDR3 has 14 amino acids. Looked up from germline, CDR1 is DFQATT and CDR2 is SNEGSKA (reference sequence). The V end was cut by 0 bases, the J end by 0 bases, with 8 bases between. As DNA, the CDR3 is TGCAGTGCTAGAGATCTCGAAAACCAAGAGACCCAGTACTTC. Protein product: CSARDLENQETQYF.

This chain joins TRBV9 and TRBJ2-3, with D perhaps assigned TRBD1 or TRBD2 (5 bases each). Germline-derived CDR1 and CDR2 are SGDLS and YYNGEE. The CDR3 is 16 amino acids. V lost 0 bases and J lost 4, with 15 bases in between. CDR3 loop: CASSVATGLAADTQYF. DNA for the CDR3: TGTGCCAGCAGCGTAGCTACGGGGCTAGCAGCAGATACGCAGTATTTT. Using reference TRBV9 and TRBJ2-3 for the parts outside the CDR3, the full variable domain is DSGVTQTPKHLITATGQRVTLRCSPRSGDLSVYWYQQSLDQGLQFLIQYYNGEERAKGNILERFSAQQFPDLHSELNLSSLELGDSALYFCASSVATGLAADTQYFGPGTRLTVL.

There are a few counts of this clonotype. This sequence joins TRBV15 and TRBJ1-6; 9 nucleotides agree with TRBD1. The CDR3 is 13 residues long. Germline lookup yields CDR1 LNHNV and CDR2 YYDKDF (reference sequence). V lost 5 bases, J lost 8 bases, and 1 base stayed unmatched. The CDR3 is CATSRDRDSPLHF. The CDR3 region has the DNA TGTGCCACCAGCCGGGACAGGGATTCACCCCTCCACTTT.

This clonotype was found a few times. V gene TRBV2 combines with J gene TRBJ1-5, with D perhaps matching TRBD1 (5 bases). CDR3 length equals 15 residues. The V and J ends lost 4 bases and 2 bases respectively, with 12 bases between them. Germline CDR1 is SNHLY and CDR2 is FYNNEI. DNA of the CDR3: TGTGCCAGCAGTGTTGGGGGTTCGGGCAATCAGCCCCAGCATTTT. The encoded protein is CASSVGGSGNQPQHF.